This T cell receptor (beta chain) was recovered during a study of cytomegalovirus exposure and HLA in healthy donors. With 60 Vbeta and 13 Jbeta primers, the PCR was carried out. Repertoires were generated with immunoSEQ multiplex PCR, while TCRdb's copy carries only in-frame clones and drops some. The table includes tens of thousands of clones, over 75% detected once. Trimming stripped 9 bases from V and 4 bases from J, with 22 bases between. Germline lookup yields CDR1 SGHNT and CDR2 YYREEE (reference sequence). This CDR3 comprises 15 residues. This sequence was found in a man aged 35-49 years in good health and CMV-seronegative. Sequenced sample: PBMCs. V and J are TRBV5-4 and TRBJ1-1, with D possibly TRBD1 on 6 matching bases. The CDR3 sequence: CATSNGGQRVTEAFF. The CDR3 coding sequence is TGTGCCACCTCGAACGGGGGGCAACGGGTCACTGAAGCTTTCTTT.